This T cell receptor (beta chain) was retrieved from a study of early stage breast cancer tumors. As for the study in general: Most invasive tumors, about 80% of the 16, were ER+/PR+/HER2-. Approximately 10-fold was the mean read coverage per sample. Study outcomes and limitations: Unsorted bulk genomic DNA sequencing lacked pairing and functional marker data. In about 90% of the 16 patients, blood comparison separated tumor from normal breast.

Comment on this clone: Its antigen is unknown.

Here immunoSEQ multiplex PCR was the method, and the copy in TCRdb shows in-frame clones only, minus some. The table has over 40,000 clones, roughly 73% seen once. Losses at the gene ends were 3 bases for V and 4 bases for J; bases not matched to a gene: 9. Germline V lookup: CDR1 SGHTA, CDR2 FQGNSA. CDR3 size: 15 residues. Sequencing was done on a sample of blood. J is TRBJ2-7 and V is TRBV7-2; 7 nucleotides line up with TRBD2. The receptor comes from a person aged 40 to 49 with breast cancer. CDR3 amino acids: CASSLNAGTIYEQYF. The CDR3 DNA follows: TGTGCCAGCAGCTTGAACGCCGGGACTATTTACGAGCAGTACTTC.